These 24 T cell receptor beta chains share one sample of origin, sequenced in a study of T cell responses to AZD1222 COVID-19 vaccine. TCRdb keeps only in-frame clones here, not all; method: immunoSEQ multiplex PCR. The repertoire consists of around 130,000 clones, with 75% to 95% occurring once and the leading ten covering roughly 5.7%. The specimen comprised peripheral blood, sampled on day 0 of AZD1222 vaccination. The source is an adult in good health.

This chain links TRBV19 with TRBJ1-2, with TRBD1 identical over 8 bases. CDR1 and CDR2 from the germline V gene are LNHDA and SQIVND (reference sequence). CDR3 length: 14 amino acids. Germline trimming cut 6 bases from V and 4 bases from J; bases unmatched to any gene: 7. CDR3 sequence: CASRLQGVVYGYTF. CDR3 nucleotides: TGTGCCAGTAGACTACAGGGGGTAGTCTATGGCTACACCTTC. Variable domain in full (rest from reference TRBV19 and TRBJ1-2): DGGITQSPKYLFRKEGQNVTLSCEQNLNHDAMYWYRQDPGQGLRLIYYSQIVNDFQKGDIAEGYSVSREKKESFPLTVTSAQKNPTAFYLCASRLQGVVYGYTFGSGTRLTVV.

This rearrangement joins TRBV3-1 (or the pseudogene TRBV3-2) to TRBJ2-3, with unresolved D. The CDR3 runs 14 residues. The ends were cut back, 4 bases at V and 3 bases at J, with 11 bases in the middle. CDR1 is LGHDT, CDR2 YNNKEL, per germline (reference sequence). CDR3 in DNA: TGTGCCAGCAGCCGGGGTAGACAAACAGATACGCAGTATTTT. It encodes CASSRGRQTDTQYF.

This rearrangement joins TRBV19 to TRBJ2-7; TRBD1 might be the D (6 bases). V lost 3 bases and J lost 0, with 15 bases in between. Looked up from germline, CDR1 is LNHDA and CDR2 is SQIVND (reference sequence). The CDR3 extends over 16 amino acids. The CDR3 nucleotides read TGTGCCAGTAGTATGGGTTCCGGACAGAGCTCCTACGAGCAGTACTTC. Translating gives CASSMGSGQSSYEQYF.

In nucleotides, the CDR3 is TGTGCCAGCAGCTTTGGATCCTATGGCTACACCTTC. The encoded protein is CASSFGSYGYTF. The genes are TRBV13 and TRBJ1-2, with no clear D. V was trimmed by 3 bases and J by 4 bases, leaving 6 bases between them. Germline V gives CDR1 PRHDT, CDR2 FYEKMQ (reference sequence). The CDR3 contains 12 residues. The full variable domain, rest sourced from reference TRBV13 and TRBJ1-2, is AAGVIQSPRHLIKEKRETATLKCYPIPRHDTVYWYQQGPGQDPQFLISFYEKMQSDKGSIPDRFSAQQFSDYHSELNMSSLELGDSALYFCASSFGSYGYTFGSGTRLTVV.

This clone was picked up one time. The chain links TRBV7-9 to TRBJ2-5, with TRBD1 identical over 8 bases. The V and J ends lost 7 bases and 5 bases, in that order; junction bases with no gene match: 9. CDR3 length equals 14 residues. CDR1 and CDR2 from the germline V gene are SEHNR and FQNEAQ (reference sequence). Here the CDR3 DNA reads TGTGCCAGCACCCCGACAGGGGACTGGGAGACCCAGTACTTC. Translating it yields CASTPTGDWETQYF.

The chain recombines TRBV7-6 with TRBJ2-1; 9 nucleotides align to TRBD2. With V trimmed by 1 base and J by 2 bases, 6 bases remained unmatched. This CDR3 spans 17 amino acids. Germline values: CDR1 SGHVS, CDR2 FNYEAQ. The CDR3 here is CASSLVSGGRAYNEQFF. The CDR3 nucleotides are TGTGCCAGCAGCTTAGTTTCGGGCGGGAGGGCCTACAATGAGCAGTTCTTC.

The chain has TRBV9 and TRBJ2-6; TRBD1 matches 10 bases. Germline V lookup: CDR1 SGDLS, CDR2 YYNGEE. The CDR3 extends over 17 amino acids. V was clipped by 0 bases and J by 2 bases; unmatched bases: 2. The CDR3 loop is CASSVAGQGAGANVLTF. The CDR3 region has the DNA TGTGCCAGCAGCGTAGCTGGACAGGGGGCTGGGGCCAACGTCCTGACTTTC.

The rearrangement joins TRBV3-1 (or the pseudogene TRBV3-2) to TRBJ2-1; no firm D call. In germline, CDR1 is LGHDT, CDR2 YNNKEL (reference sequence). The V end was cut by 0 bases, the J end by 4 bases, with 7 bases between. CDR3 length: 14 residues. CDR3 amino acids: CASSQDGQYNEQFF. The CDR3 DNA reads as TGTGCCAGCAGCCAAGACGGCCAGTACAATGAGCAGTTCTTC.

V and J are TRBV15 and TRBJ2-7, with D possibly TRBD2 on 6 matching bases. The length of the CDR3 is 15 residues. Germline V gene data show CDR1 as LNHNV and CDR2 as YYDKDF (reference sequence). V lost 3 bases to trimming and J lost 1 base, with 13 bases between them. CDR3 bases: TGTGCCACCAGCAGCCCGGGAGTAAATTCCTACGAGCAGTACTTC. This translates into CATSSPGVNSYEQYF.

The CDR3 DNA reads TGTGCCAGCAGCCAAGACCTTATTGGGACGGGTGCCTCGGGGGGCGGCTACACCTTC. This gives the protein CASSQDLIGTGASGGGYTF. This chain connects TRBV14 to TRBJ1-2, with D possibly being TRBD1 (6 bases). This CDR3 has 19 residues. From germline, CDR1 is SGHDN and CDR2 FVKESK. With 0 bases removed from V and 8 bases from J, the gap between germline ends came to 28 bases.

This clone has only one observation. The V gene is TRBV9, the J gene TRBJ2-2; TRBD1 is a possible D gene (5 bases). Per the germline V gene, CDR1 is SGDLS and CDR2 is YYNGEE. This CDR3 contains 16 residues. V gave up 3 bases and J gave up 1 base, with 13 bases separating them. CDR3 nucleotides: TGTGCCAGCAGCGGTAGGGGTCCTGTGAACACCGGGGAGCTGTTTTTT. Translated, it gives CASSGRGPVNTGELFF.

The chain recombines TRBV14 with TRBJ1-1; D is uncertain. Germline V gene data show CDR1 as SGHDN and CDR2 as FVKESK. The V gene lost 1 base and the J gene lost 1 base, with 13 bases spanning the gap. The CDR3 is 16 amino acids. This CDR3 reads CASSQALGRSNTEAFF. DNA for the CDR3: TGTGCCAGCAGCCAAGCGTTGGGCAGATCGAACACTGAAGCTTTCTTT.

The chain recombines TRBV5-8 with TRBJ1-2; D is unclear. CDR1 and CDR2 (germline): SGHTS, YDEGEE. The V end was cut by 4 bases, the J end by 3 bases, with 16 bases between. CDR3 length: 15 residues. In DNA, the CDR3 is TGTGCCAGCAGCCTGTTAGGGTACGGGGACTATGGCTACACCTTC. This gives the protein CASSLLGYGDYGYTF.

The J gene is TRBJ1-6, the V gene TRBV28, with unresolved D. The CDR3 is made up of 16 amino acids. Germline CDR1 and CDR2: MDHEN and SYDVKM. Trimming stripped 6 bases from V and 6 bases from J, with 18 bases between. This CDR3 reads CASSSLLTEVNSPLHF. DNA for the CDR3: TGTGCCAGCAGCTCCCTGCTAACAGAAGTTAATTCACCCCTCCACTTT.

The rearrangement uses TRBV2 and TRBJ1-1, with a weak D call TRBD1 (6 bases). CDR1 and CDR2 (germline): SNHLY, FYNNEI. V lost 8 bases to trimming and J lost 0 bases, with 13 bases between them. The CDR3 sequence is 14 residues long. As DNA, the CDR3 is TGTGCCAGCTTAAAAGGGGGATTGAACACTGAAGCTTTCTTT. Protein product: CASLKGGLNTEAFF.

The chain uses TRBV5-1 and TRBJ2-5; D gene unclear. V was cut by 6 bases and J by 5 bases, with 11 bases left in between. Germline CDR1 is SGHRS and CDR2 is YFSETQ. The CDR3 is made up of 12 amino acids. CDR3 in DNA: TGCGCCAGCACCTCTGTGATGGAGACCCAGTACTTC. It yields the protein CASTSVMETQYF.

This chain links TRBV29-1 with TRBJ2-3; D possibly matches TRBD1 or TRBD2 (5 bases each). The CDR3 extends over 12 amino acids. From germline, CDR1 is SQVTM and CDR2 ANQGSEA. Trimming took off 8 bases at V and 3 bases at J, with 12 bases between the two ends. This chain's CDR3 is CSMGPGTDTQYF. The DNA of the CDR3 is TGCAGCATGGGGCCGGGGACAGATACGCAGTATTTT.

This clone was observed a single time. The V and J genes are TRBV19 and TRBJ2-1; 7 positions agree with TRBD1. V lost 5 bases, J lost 9 bases, and 1 base stayed unmatched. The CDR3 length is 11 residues. The germline CDR1 and CDR2 sequences are LNHDA and SQIVND (reference sequence). CDR3 DNA sequence: TGTGCCAGTAGTGACAGGGTTGAGCAGTTCTTC. Protein sequence: CASSDRVEQFF.

The chain links TRBV28 to TRBJ1-3, with TRBD1 matching over 7 bases. CDR3 length: 19 amino acids. Unmatched junction bases numbered 18, after V lost 4 bases and J lost 3 bases. Germline loops: CDR1 MDHEN, CDR2 SYDVKM. The CDR3 is CASSSPSLRDSLFGNTIYF. CDR3 in DNA: TGTGCCAGCAGTTCTCCAAGCCTAAGGGACAGCCTTTTTGGAAACACCATATATTTT.

The rearrangement joins TRBV6-5 to TRBJ1-1; D possibly corresponds to TRBD1 (5 bases). Trimming cost V 4 bases and J 0 bases, with 9 bases left between them. This CDR3 has 14 residues. The germline CDR1 and CDR2 sequences are MNHEY and SVGAGI. The CDR3 reads CASSSGTVNTEAFF. The CDR3 DNA reads TGTGCCAGCAGTTCCGGGACGGTGAACACTGAAGCTTTCTTT.

V gene TRBV7-8 combines with J gene TRBJ1-1, with D unresolved. Looked up from germline, CDR1 is SGHVS and CDR2 is FQNEAQ. This CDR3 contains 14 residues. V dropped 1 base and J dropped 4 bases, with 10 bases sitting between them. DNA for the CDR3: TGTGCCAGCAGCTTAGTAAAGGTTGGCACTGAAGCTTTCTTT. This codes for CASSLVKVGTEAFF.

The chain is built from TRBV19 and TRBJ1-5; tentatively, D is TRBD1 (5 bases). The ends were cut back, 6 bases at V and 4 bases at J, with 13 bases in the middle. Germline V lookup: CDR1 LNHDA, CDR2 SQIVND (reference sequence). The CDR3 runs 14 residues. In DNA form, the CDR3 reads TGTGCCAGTAGCAGCAGAGGGGCTAATCAGCCCCAGCATTTT. Protein: CASSSRGANQPQHF.

This sequence joins TRBV11-2 and TRBJ2-5, with unresolved D. The CDR3 runs 14 residues. Between the trimmed V and J ends, which lost 3 bases and 2 bases, there was a span of 10 bases. Per germline, CDR1 SGHAT and CDR2 FQNNGV. The CDR3 nucleotides are TGTGCCAGCAGCTTGAGACTGAATCAAGAGACCCAGTACTTC. Its protein product is CASSLRLNQETQYF.

The chain carries TRBV29-1 and TRBJ1-1; TRBD1 might be the D (6 bases). Trimming took 6 bases from V and 7 from J, leaving 12 bases between them. CDR1 is SQVTM and CDR2 is ANQGSEA in the germline V gene. This CDR3 has 11 amino acids. The CDR3 sequence: CSVGQTFEAFF. CDR3 nucleotide sequence: TGCAGCGTCGGACAGACTTTTGAAGCTTTCTTT.